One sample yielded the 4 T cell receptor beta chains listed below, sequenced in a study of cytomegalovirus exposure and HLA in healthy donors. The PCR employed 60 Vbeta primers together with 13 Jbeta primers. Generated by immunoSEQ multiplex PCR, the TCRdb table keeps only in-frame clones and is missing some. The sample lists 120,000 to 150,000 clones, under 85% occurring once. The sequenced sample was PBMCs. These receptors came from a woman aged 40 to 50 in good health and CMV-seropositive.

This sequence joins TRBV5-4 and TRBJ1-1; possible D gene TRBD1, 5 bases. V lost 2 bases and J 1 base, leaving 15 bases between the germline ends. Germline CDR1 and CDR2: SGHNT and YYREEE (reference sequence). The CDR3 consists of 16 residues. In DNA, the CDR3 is TGTGCCAGCAGCTTAGGGTGGGGCAGTCAGAACACTGAAGCTTTCTTT. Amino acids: CASSLGWGSQNTEAFF.

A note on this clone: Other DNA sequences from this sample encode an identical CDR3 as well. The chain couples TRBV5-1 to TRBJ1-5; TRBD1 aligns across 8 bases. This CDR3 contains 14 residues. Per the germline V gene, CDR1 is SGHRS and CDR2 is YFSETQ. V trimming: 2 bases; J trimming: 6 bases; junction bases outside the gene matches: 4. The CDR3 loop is CASSLGQGGQPQHF. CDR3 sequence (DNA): TGCGCCAGCAGCTTAGGACAGGGAGGTCAGCCCCAGCATTTT.

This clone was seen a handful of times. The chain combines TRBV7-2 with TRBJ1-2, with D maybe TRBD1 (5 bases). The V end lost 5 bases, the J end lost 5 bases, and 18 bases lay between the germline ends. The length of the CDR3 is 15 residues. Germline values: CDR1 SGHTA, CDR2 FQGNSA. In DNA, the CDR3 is TGTGCCAGCAGCGGGGGGTGGGTGGTAGGGTATGGCTACACCTTC. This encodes CASSGGWVVGYGYTF.

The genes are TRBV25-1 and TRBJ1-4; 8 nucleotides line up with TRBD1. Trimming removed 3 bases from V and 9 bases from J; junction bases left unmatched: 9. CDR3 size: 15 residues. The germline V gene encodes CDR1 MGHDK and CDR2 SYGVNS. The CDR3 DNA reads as TGTGCCAGCAGTGATGGGCTATGGGACAGGAAAAAACTGTTTTTT. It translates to CASSDGLWDRKKLFF.